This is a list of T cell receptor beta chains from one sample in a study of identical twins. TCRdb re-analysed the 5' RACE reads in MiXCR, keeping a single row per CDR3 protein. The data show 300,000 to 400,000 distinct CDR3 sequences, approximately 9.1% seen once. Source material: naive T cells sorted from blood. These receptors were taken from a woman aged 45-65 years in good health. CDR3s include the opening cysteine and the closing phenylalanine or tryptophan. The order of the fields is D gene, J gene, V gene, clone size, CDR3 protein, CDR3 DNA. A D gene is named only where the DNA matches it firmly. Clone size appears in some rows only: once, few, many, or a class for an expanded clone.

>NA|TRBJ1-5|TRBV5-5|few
CASTIDGGHNQPQHF
TGTGCCAGCACCATTGATGGGGGCCACAATCAGCCCCAGCATTTT
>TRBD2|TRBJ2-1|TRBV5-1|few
CASSLGGRGESNEQFF
TGCGCCAGCAGCTTGGGCGGGCGGGGGGAGAGCAATGAGCAGTTCTTC
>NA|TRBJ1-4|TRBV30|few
CATTPHNEKLFF
TGTGCCACAACGCCCCATAATGAAAAACTGTTTTTT
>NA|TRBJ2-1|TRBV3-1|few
CASSQETGWGNEQFF
TGTGCCAGCAGCCAAGAGACGGGTTGGGGGAATGAGCAGTTCTTC
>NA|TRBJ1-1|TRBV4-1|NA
CASSQGAISAFF
TGCGCCAGCAGCCAAGGGGCGATCTCAGCTTTCTTT
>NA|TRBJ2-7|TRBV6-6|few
CASSRLVHYEQYF
TGTGCCAGCAGCCGCCTTGTACACTACGAGCAGTACTTC
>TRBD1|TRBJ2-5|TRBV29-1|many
CSAGGGETQYF
TGCAGCGCAGGGGGCGGGGAGACCCAGTACTTC
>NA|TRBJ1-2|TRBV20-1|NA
CSAVPPGNYGYTF
TGCAGTGCTGTCCCACCGGGTAACTATGGCTACACCTTC
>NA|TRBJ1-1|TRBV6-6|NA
CASSITAFNTDAFF
TGTGCCAGCAGTATTACAGCCTTCAACACTGACGCTTTCTTT
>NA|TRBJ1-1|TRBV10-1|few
CASSDPRGIAFF
TGCGCCAGCAGTGACCCTAGGGGAATAGCTTTCTTT
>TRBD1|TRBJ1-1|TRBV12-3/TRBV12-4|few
CASRRGQTEAFF
TGTGCCAGCAGGCGGGGACAGACTGAAGCTTTCTTT
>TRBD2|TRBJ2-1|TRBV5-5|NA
CASSYTSGRASSYNEQFF
TGTGCCAGCAGCTACACTAGCGGGAGGGCGAGCTCCTACAATGAGCAGTTCTTC
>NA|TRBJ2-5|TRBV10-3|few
CAISGPGHAVHQTQYF
TGTGCCATCAGTGGGCCGGGACACGCGGTTCATCAGACCCAGTACTTC
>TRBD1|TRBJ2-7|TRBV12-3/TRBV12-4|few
CASGRDRGPLGHF
TGTGCCAGCGGGAGGGACAGGGGCCCCCTAGGACACTTC
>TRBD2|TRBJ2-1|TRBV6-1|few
CASSKGGGLADYNEQFF
TGTGCCAGCAGCAAAGGGGGCGGACTAGCGGACTACAATGAGCAGTTCTTC
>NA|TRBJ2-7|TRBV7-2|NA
CASSLGPARPYEQYF
TGTGCCAGCAGCTTAGGTCCAGCTAGACCCTACGAGCAGTACTTC
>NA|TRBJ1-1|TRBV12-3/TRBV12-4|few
CASRLNGNTEAFF
TGTGCCAGCAGACTAAACGGGAACACTGAAGCTTTCTTT
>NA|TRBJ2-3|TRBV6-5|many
CASSYSSGWGSTDTQYF
TGTGCCAGCAGTTACTCCTCGGGGTGGGGTAGCACAGATACGCAGTATTTT
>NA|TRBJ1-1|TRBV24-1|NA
CATEQASNTEAFF
TGTGCCACCGAGCAGGCGTCCAACACTGAAGCTTTCTTT
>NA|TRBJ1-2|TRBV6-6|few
CASTALYRDGYTF
TGTGCCAGCACCGCACTGTACAGGGATGGCTACACCTTC
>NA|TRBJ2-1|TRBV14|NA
CASSQEWSGGYNEQFF
TGTGCCAGCAGCCAAGAATGGTCAGGGGGGTACAATGAGCAGTTCTTC
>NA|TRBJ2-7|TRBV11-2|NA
CASSARGPWREQYF
TGTGCCAGCAGCGCCCGGGGCCCTTGGAGGGAGCAGTACTTC
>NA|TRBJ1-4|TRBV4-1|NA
CASSQVSANEKLFF
TGCGCCAGCAGCCAAGTTTCAGCTAATGAAAAACTGTTTTTT
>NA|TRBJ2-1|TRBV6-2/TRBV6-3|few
CASSYGASRERIHEQFF
TGTGCCAGCAGTTACGGGGCGAGTCGGGAGAGAATCCATGAGCAGTTCTTC
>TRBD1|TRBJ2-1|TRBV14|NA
CASSQRGPAYNEQFF
TGTGCCAGCAGCCAAAGGGGGCCAGCCTACAATGAGCAGTTCTTC
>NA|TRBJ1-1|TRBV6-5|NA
CASSYSRALNTEAFF
TGTGCCAGCAGTTACTCGCGGGCTTTGAACACTGAAGCTTTCTTT
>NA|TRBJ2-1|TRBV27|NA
CASSFSNNEQFF
TGTGCCAGCAGTTTTAGCAACAATGAGCAGTTCTTC
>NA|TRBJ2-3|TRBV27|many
CASKRESSTDTQYF
TGTGCCAGCAAAAGGGAGTCTAGCACAGATACGCAGTATTTT
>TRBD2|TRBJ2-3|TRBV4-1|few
CASSQVVVGLAEPDTQYF
TGCGCCAGCAGCCAAGTTGTAGTAGGGCTAGCGGAGCCAGATACGCAGTATTTT
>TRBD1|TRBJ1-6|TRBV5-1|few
CASSPQGEKRSPLHF
TGCGCCAGCAGCCCCCAGGGGGAGAAGCGATCACCCCTCCACTTT
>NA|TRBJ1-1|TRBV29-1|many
CSVQDTEAFF
TGCAGCGTGCAGGACACTGAAGCTTTCTTT
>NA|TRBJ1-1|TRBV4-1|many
CASSLKGQGGSEAFF
TGCGCCAGCAGCCTCAAGGGGCAGGGAGGCTCTGAAGCTTTCTTT
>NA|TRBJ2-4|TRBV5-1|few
CASSPYTLAKNIQYF
TGCGCCAGCAGCCCTTACACGTTAGCCAAAAACATTCAGTACTTC
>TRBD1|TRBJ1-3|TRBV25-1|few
CASSDPGQVSGNTIYF
TGTGCCAGCAGTGACCCTGGACAGGTCTCTGGAAACACCATATATTTT
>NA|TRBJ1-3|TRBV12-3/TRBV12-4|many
CASSLVGGRNTIYF
TGTGCCAGCAGTTTAGTTGGGGGAAGAAACACCATATATTTT
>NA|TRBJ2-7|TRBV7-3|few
CASSVTGFIYEQYF
TGTGCCAGCAGCGTAACGGGATTCATCTACGAGCAGTACTTC
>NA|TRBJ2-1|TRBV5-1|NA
CASSLALGGYNEQFF
TGCGCCAGCAGCTTGGCCTTGGGGGGCTACAATGAGCAGTTCTTC
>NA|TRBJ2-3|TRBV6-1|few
CASSELAVYTDTQYF
TGTGCCAGCAGTGAACTGGCTGTATACACAGATACGCAGTATTTT
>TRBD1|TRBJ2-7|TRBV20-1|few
CSAREFGGQGYEQYF
TGCAGTGCTAGAGAGTTTGGGGGACAGGGTTACGAGCAGTACTTC
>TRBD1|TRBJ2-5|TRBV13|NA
CASSSGQNQETQYF
TGTGCCAGCAGCTCGGGACAGAACCAAGAGACCCAGTACTTC
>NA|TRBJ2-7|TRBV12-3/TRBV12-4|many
CASSLAWHEQYF
TGTGCCAGCAGTTTAGCGTGGCACGAGCAGTACTTC
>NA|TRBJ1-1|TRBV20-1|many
CSARDLGIHTEAFF
TGCAGTGCTAGAGATTTGGGTATTCACACTGAAGCTTTCTTT
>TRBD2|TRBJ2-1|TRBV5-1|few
CASSLMGSGSSYNEQFF
TGCGCCAGCAGCTTGATGGGTAGCGGGAGCTCCTACAATGAGCAGTTCTTC
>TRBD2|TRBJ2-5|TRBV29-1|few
CSVDYGRALETQYF
TGCAGCGTTGACTACGGGAGGGCCTTAGAGACCCAGTACTTC
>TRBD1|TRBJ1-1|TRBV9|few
CASSARDRVNTEAFF
TGTGCCAGCAGCGCGCGGGACAGGGTGAACACTGAAGCTTTCTTT
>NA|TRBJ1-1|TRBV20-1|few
CSASTGSITEAFF
TGCAGTGCTAGTACAGGCTCGATAACTGAAGCTTTCTTT
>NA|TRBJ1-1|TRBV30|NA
CAWSAGGGPNTEAFF
TGTGCCTGGAGTGCCGGCGGGGGCCCGAACACTGAAGCTTTCTTT
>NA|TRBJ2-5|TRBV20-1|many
CSAGEETQYF
TGCAGTGCTGGGGAAGAGACCCAGTACTTC
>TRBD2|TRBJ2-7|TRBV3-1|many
CASSQGAGTYEQYF
TGTGCCAGCAGCCAAGGAGCGGGAACCTACGAGCAGTACTTC
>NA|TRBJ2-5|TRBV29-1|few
CSVDALGETQYF
TGCAGCGTTGATGCGTTAGGAGAGACCCAGTACTTC
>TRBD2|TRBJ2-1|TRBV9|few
CASSPRGSGSFNEQFF
TGTGCCAGCAGCCCCCGTGGTAGCGGGAGTTTCAATGAGCAGTTCTTC
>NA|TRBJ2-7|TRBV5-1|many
CASSLDQNYEQYF
TGCGCCAGCAGCTTGGACCAGAACTACGAGCAGTACTTC
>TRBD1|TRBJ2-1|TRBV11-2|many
CASSSRAGQGSFDEQFF
TGTGCCAGCAGCTCCCGTGCGGGACAGGGTAGTTTCGATGAGCAGTTCTTC
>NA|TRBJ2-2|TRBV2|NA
CASRVTGELFF
TGTGCCAGCAGGGTGACCGGGGAGCTGTTTTTT
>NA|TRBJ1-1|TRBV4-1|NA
CASSQRGEATEAFF
TGCGCCAGCAGCCAAAGGGGTGAGGCTACTGAAGCTTTCTTT
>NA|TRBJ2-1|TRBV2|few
CASSDFGRGEQFF
TGTGCCAGCAGTGACTTCGGTCGGGGTGAGCAGTTCTTC
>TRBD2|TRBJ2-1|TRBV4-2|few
CASSQDALAGAEEQFF
TGTGCCAGCAGCCAAGATGCACTAGCGGGAGCGGAGGAGCAGTTCTTC
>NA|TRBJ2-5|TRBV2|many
CASIGGIETQYF
TGTGCCAGCATCGGCGGGATTGAGACCCAGTACTTC
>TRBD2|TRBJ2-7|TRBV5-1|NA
CASSPGLAGGPEQYF
TGCGCCAGCAGCCCCGGACTAGCGGGAGGCCCCGAGCAGTACTTC